The clone carrying this T cell receptor beta chain has a count of ten or more. Enrolled ophthalmopathy patients presented with a Clinical Activity Score of at least 3, a NOSPECS grade of at least 4, and disease duration under 3 months. Diagnosing involved the use of clinical symptoms, serum thyroxine and TRAb, thyroid ultrasound and orbital computed tomography. This sample was taken from a study of T cells in Graves' hyperthyroidism and ophthalmopathy. The CDR3 length is 14 residues. Germline values: CDR1 MDHEN, CDR2 SYDVKM. V was clipped by 3 bases and J by 8 bases, with 14 bases between them. From RNA transcripts, TCR beta CDR3 regions were amplified. HTBI primers drove first-round RT-PCR of the TCR CDR3. TCRdb reprocessed the multiplex PCR reads with MiXCR, giving one entry per CDR3 protein. The sample lists about 500,000 distinct CDR3 sequences, approximately 16% occurring once.

This receptor was obtained from a young woman with Graves' ophthalmopathy. The chain is built from TRBV28 and TRBJ2-1; tentative D call: TRBD1 (7 bases). The specimen sequenced was blood. CDR3 loop: CASSFQGEADEQFF. The CDR3, as DNA: TGTGCCAGCAGTTTTCAGGGGGAGGCAGATGAGCAGTTCTTC.